These T cell receptor beta chains were read from a single sample in a study of regulatory dendritic cells for organ transplantation. Produced via immunoSEQ multiplex PCR; TCRdb's table is partial and in-frame only. The sample shows 15,000 to 20,000 clones, around 85% of them seen only once. The antigens of these receptors remain unknown. Source material: memory CD4+ T cells from blood cultured with regulatory dendritic cells. The receptors were gathered from a human donor in good health. Both conserved end residues are part of each CDR3. D genes are given only for firm matches. The listing skips clone size in some rows; elsewhere it reads once, few, many or a size class.

v_call: TRBV12-1
clone_size: .
j_call: TRBJ2-1
d_call: .
cdr3_length: 16
cdr3_aa: CASSFATSGRARVAFF
cdr3_nt: TGTGCCAGCAGCTTTGCGACTAGCGGGAGGGCCAGGGTGGCGTTCTTC

v_call: TRBV6-1
clone_size: few
j_call: TRBJ2-7
d_call: TRBD2
cdr3_length: 15
cdr3_aa: CASTLETGGRHEQYF
cdr3_nt: TGTGCCAGCACCCTAGAAACGGGCGGGAGGCACGAGCAGTACTTC

v_call: TRBV15
clone_size: .
j_call: TRBJ1-1
d_call: .
cdr3_length: 15
cdr3_aa: CATSRDGGLGTEAFF
cdr3_nt: TGTGCCACCAGCCGCGACGGGGGGCTGGGCACTGAAGCTTTCTTT

v_call: TRBV6-5
clone_size: .
j_call: TRBJ1-1
d_call: .
cdr3_length: 14
cdr3_aa: CASSRVGMYAEAFF
cdr3_nt: TGTGCCAGCAGCCGAGTCGGGATGTACGCTGAAGCTTTCTTT

v_call: TRBV6-1
clone_size: .
j_call: TRBJ2-3
d_call: .
cdr3_length: 13
cdr3_aa: CASSEQRADTQYF
cdr3_nt: TGTGCCAGCAGCGAACAAAGGGCAGATACGCAGTATTTT

v_call: TRBV7-2
clone_size: .
j_call: TRBJ1-5
d_call: .
cdr3_length: 12
cdr3_aa: CASSENNQPQHF
cdr3_nt: TGTGCCAGCAGCGAAAATAATCAGCCCCAGCATTTT

v_call: TRBV4-2
clone_size: .
j_call: TRBJ2-1
d_call: .
cdr3_length: 15
cdr3_aa: CASSQVRQSYNEQFF
cdr3_nt: TGTGCCAGCAGCCAAGTTCGGCAGTCCTACAATGAGCAGTTCTTC

v_call: TRBV7-2
clone_size: .
j_call: TRBJ2-5
d_call: .
cdr3_length: 16
cdr3_aa: CASSLDLAGMGETQYF
cdr3_nt: TGTGCCAGCAGCTTAGATTTGGCGGGGATGGGGGAGACCCAGTACTTC

v_call: TRBV20-1
clone_size: .
j_call: TRBJ2-1
d_call: .
cdr3_length: 11
cdr3_aa: CSARIFDEQFF
cdr3_nt: TGCAGTGCTAGGATTTTCGATGAGCAGTTCTTC

v_call: TRBV11-2
clone_size: .
j_call: TRBJ2-3
d_call: .
cdr3_length: 12
cdr3_aa: CASSLELGTQYF
cdr3_nt: TGTGCCAGCAGCTTAGAACTAGGTACGCAGTATTTT

v_call: TRBV6-5
clone_size: .
j_call: TRBJ1-2
d_call: .
cdr3_length: 16
cdr3_aa: CASSSPQGLGGYGYTF
cdr3_nt: TGTGCCAGCAGTTCCCCTCAGGGGCTTGGAGGCTATGGCTACACCTTC

v_call: TRBV11-3
clone_size: .
j_call: TRBJ1-2
d_call: .
cdr3_length: 12
cdr3_aa: CASSLSGYGYTF
cdr3_nt: TGTGCCAGCAGCTTATCCGGTTATGGCTACACCTTC

v_call: TRBV2
clone_size: .
j_call: TRBJ1-3
d_call: TRBD1
cdr3_length: 20
cdr3_aa: CASSESRGRSFLFAGNTIYF
cdr3_nt: TGTGCCAGCAGTGAGAGCAGGGGGCGCTCGTTTCTATTCGCTGGAAACACCATATATTTT

v_call: TRBV6-6
clone_size: .
j_call: TRBJ2-5
d_call: TRBD2
cdr3_length: 14
cdr3_aa: CASRKRGSQETQYF
cdr3_nt: TGTGCCAGCAGGAAGCGGGGTAGCCAAGAGACCCAGTACTTC

v_call: TRBV23-1
clone_size: few
j_call: TRBJ2-2
d_call: .
cdr3_length: 12
cdr3_aa: CASSQSPRELFF
cdr3_nt: TGCGCCAGCAGTCAATCACCGCGGGAGCTGTTTTTT

v_call: TRBV4-3
clone_size: .
j_call: TRBJ2-1
d_call: TRBD2
cdr3_length: 17
cdr3_aa: CASSQVIERGAYNEQFF
cdr3_nt: TGCGCCAGCAGCCAAGTTATTGAGCGGGGGGCCTACAATGAGCAGTTCTTC

v_call: TRBV11-2
clone_size: .
j_call: TRBJ2-3
d_call: .
cdr3_length: 15
cdr3_aa: CASSFGGGHVDTQYF
cdr3_nt: TGTGCCAGCAGCTTTGGGGGGGGGCACGTAGATACGCAGTATTTT

v_call: TRBV6-4
clone_size: .
j_call: TRBJ2-3
d_call: TRBD2
cdr3_length: 15
cdr3_aa: CASSDSASGADTQYF
cdr3_nt: TGTGCCAGCAGTGACTCTGCTAGCGGGGCAGATACGCAGTATTTT

v_call: TRBV5-4
clone_size: .
j_call: TRBJ2-5
d_call: TRBD2
cdr3_length: 15
cdr3_aa: CASSGLAGARETQYF
cdr3_nt: TGTGCCAGCAGCGGACTAGCGGGGGCCCGGGAGACCCAGTACTTC

v_call: TRBV10-3
clone_size: .
j_call: TRBJ1-1
d_call: .
cdr3_length: 13
cdr3_aa: CAIKGRSNTEAFF
cdr3_nt: TGTGCCATCAAAGGCAGGTCGAACACTGAAGCTTTCTTT

v_call: TRBV19
clone_size: .
j_call: TRBJ1-2
d_call: .
cdr3_length: 16
cdr3_aa: CASRGAKSGDGDGYTF
cdr3_nt: TGTGCCAGTAGAGGAGCCAAGTCAGGGGACGGCGATGGCTACACCTTC

v_call: TRBV7-2
clone_size: .
j_call: TRBJ1-2
d_call: .
cdr3_length: 15
cdr3_aa: CASSLRGGRYYGYTF
cdr3_nt: TGTGCCAGCAGCTTACGCGGGGGGCGCTACTATGGCTACACCTTC

v_call: TRBV10-3
clone_size: .
j_call: TRBJ1-1
d_call: .
cdr3_length: 13
cdr3_aa: CAISIRFNTEAFF
cdr3_nt: TGTGCCATCAGCATCCGGTTTAACACTGAAGCTTTCTTT

v_call: TRBV11-2
clone_size: .
j_call: TRBJ1-6
d_call: .
cdr3_length: 16
cdr3_aa: CASSLDAGSMSSPLHF
cdr3_nt: TGTGCCAGCAGCTTAGATGCAGGGTCAATGAGTTCACCCCTCCACTTT

v_call: TRBV29-1
clone_size: .
j_call: TRBJ2-1
d_call: .
cdr3_length: 14
cdr3_aa: CSATGTTSYNEQFF
cdr3_nt: TGCAGCGCTACCGGGACCACCTCCTACAATGAGCAGTTCTTC

v_call: TRBV7-3
clone_size: .
j_call: TRBJ2-5
d_call: .
cdr3_length: 15
cdr3_aa: CASSLSRAGLETQYF
cdr3_nt: TGTGCCAGCAGCTTAAGTCGCGCGGGGTTGGAGACCCAGTACTTC

v_call: TRBV27
clone_size: .
j_call: TRBJ2-3
d_call: TRBD2
cdr3_length: 15
cdr3_aa: CASRVVAGGMGTQYF
cdr3_nt: TGTGCCAGCAGGGTCGTAGCGGGGGGGATGGGTACGCAGTATTTT

v_call: TRBV2
clone_size: .
j_call: TRBJ2-5
d_call: .
cdr3_length: 13
cdr3_aa: CASSILPEETQYF
cdr3_nt: TGTGCCAGCAGTATTCTACCGGAAGAGACCCAGTACTTC

v_call: TRBV4-2
clone_size: .
j_call: TRBJ1-1
d_call: .
cdr3_length: 14
cdr3_aa: CASSPQDMNTEAFF
cdr3_nt: TGTGCCAGCAGCCCCCAGGACATGAACACTGAAGCTTTCTTT

v_call: TRBV6-4
clone_size: few
j_call: TRBJ2-7
d_call: .
cdr3_length: 14
cdr3_aa: CARTYRGLIYEQYF
cdr3_nt: TGTGCCAGGACTTACAGGGGACTGATCTACGAGCAGTACTTC

v_call: TRBV6-1
clone_size: .
j_call: TRBJ2-3
d_call: .
cdr3_length: 13
cdr3_aa: CASSDTTADTQYF
cdr3_nt: TGTGCCAGCAGTGATACTACCGCAGATACGCAGTATTTT